The rows below give T cell receptor beta chains drawn from one sample of a study of chemoradiotherapy in HPV16-positive cancers. This table comes from immunoSEQ multiplex PCR, and its TCRdb copy is limited to in-frame clones, with some not included. The sample consists of about 32,000 clones, 88% of them appearing once. The material was blood, obtained from a patient who underwent chemoradiotherapy. All receptors derive from a human donor with HPV-associated anogenital cancer. CDR3s include the opening cysteine and the closing phenylalanine or tryptophan. Each record gives: D gene, V gene, clone size, J gene, CDR3 protein, CDR3 DNA. A D gene is named only where the DNA matches it firmly. Where a row states a size, it is once, few, many or the class of an expanded clone; other rows omit it.

D gene: NA; V gene: TRBV9; clone size: once; J gene: TRBJ2-5; CDR3 protein: CASSDAQGGRETQYF; CDR3 DNA: TGTGCCAGCAGCGACGCACAGGGAGGGCGGGAGACCCAGTACTTC
D gene: NA; V gene: TRBV19; clone size: once; J gene: TRBJ1-4; CDR3 protein: CASSIYEKLFF; CDR3 DNA: TGTGCCAGTAGTATTTACGAAAAACTGTTTTTT
D gene: NA; V gene: TRBV7-4; clone size: few; J gene: TRBJ2-7; CDR3 protein: CASSYRNSEGYEQYF; CDR3 DNA: TGTGCCAGCTCTTATAGAAACTCTGAAGGCTACGAGCAGTACTTC
D gene: NA; V gene: TRBV7-8; clone size: few; J gene: TRBJ2-2; CDR3 protein: CASSLSRDTGELFF; CDR3 DNA: TGTGCCAGCAGCTTATCCAGGGACACCGGGGAGCTGTTTTTT
D gene: NA; V gene: TRBV29-1; clone size: NA; J gene: TRBJ1-1; CDR3 protein: CSVSSVNTEAFF; CDR3 DNA: TGCAGCGTTTCTAGTGTGAACACTGAAGCTTTCTTT
D gene: NA; V gene: TRBV5-1; clone size: NA; J gene: TRBJ1-5; CDR3 protein: CASSLGDESQPQHF; CDR3 DNA: TGCGCCAGCAGCTTGGGGGACGAGTCTCAGCCCCAGCATTTT
D gene: NA; V gene: TRBV28; clone size: NA; J gene: TRBJ2-3; CDR3 protein: CASSLPGTTDTQYF; CDR3 DNA: TGTGCCAGCAGTTTGCCGGGAACCACAGATACGCAGTATTTT
D gene: NA; V gene: TRBV5-6; clone size: NA; J gene: TRBJ1-1; CDR3 protein: CASSFGSAEAFF; CDR3 DNA: TGTGCCAGCAGCTTCGGGAGTGCTGAAGCTTTCTTT
D gene: NA; V gene: TRBV7-9; clone size: once; J gene: TRBJ1-4; CDR3 protein: CASSLDGGTNEKLFF; CDR3 DNA: TGTGCCAGCAGCTTAGATGGGGGAACTAATGAAAAACTGTTTTTT
D gene: NA; V gene: TRBV7-6; clone size: NA; J gene: TRBJ2-6; CDR3 protein: CASTSGANVLTF; CDR3 DNA: TGTGCCAGCACCTCTGGGGCCAACGTCCTGACTTTC
D gene: TRBD2; V gene: TRBV11-2; clone size: NA; J gene: TRBJ2-1; CDR3 protein: CASSLIPGLAGVSEQFF; CDR3 DNA: TGTGCCAGCAGCTTAATTCCCGGACTAGCGGGAGTGTCTGAGCAGTTCTTC
D gene: NA; V gene: TRBV10-3; clone size: NA; J gene: TRBJ2-1; CDR3 protein: CAISVLLSGDYNEQFF; CDR3 DNA: TGTGCCATCAGTGTGTTGCTAAGCGGTGACTACAATGAGCAGTTCTTC
D gene: NA; V gene: TRBV2; clone size: NA; J gene: TRBJ1-5; CDR3 protein: CASSGIQGLVFNQPQHF; CDR3 DNA: TGTGCCAGCAGTGGGATCCAGGGTCTAGTATTCAATCAGCCCCAGCATTTT
D gene: NA; V gene: TRBV30; clone size: NA; J gene: TRBJ1-3; CDR3 protein: CAWRDGVPGNTIYF; CDR3 DNA: TGTGCCTGGCGGGACGGCGTTCCTGGAAACACCATATATTTT
D gene: NA; V gene: TRBV28; clone size: NA; J gene: TRBJ1-2; CDR3 protein: CASRQQGKDGYTF; CDR3 DNA: TGTGCCAGCAGGCAGCAGGGGAAGGATGGCTACACCTTC
D gene: TRBD2; V gene: TRBV27; clone size: NA; J gene: TRBJ2-1; CDR3 protein: CASSLAGGPNEQFF; CDR3 DNA: TGTGCCAGCAGTTTAGCGGGGGGGCCCAATGAGCAGTTCTTC
D gene: NA; V gene: TRBV5-6; clone size: few; J gene: TRBJ1-1; CDR3 protein: CASSRRLSRWGTEAFF; CDR3 DNA: TGTGCCAGCAGCCGCCGGTTAAGCCGTTGGGGGACTGAAGCTTTCTTT
D gene: TRBD1; V gene: TRBV28; clone size: NA; J gene: TRBJ2-3; CDR3 protein: CASRTQGQGRNTQYF; CDR3 DNA: TGTGCCAGCAGGACACAAGGACAGGGGCGAAATACGCAGTATTTT
D gene: NA; V gene: TRBV14; clone size: NA; J gene: TRBJ1-2; CDR3 protein: CASSQGIGGPSLYGYTF; CDR3 DNA: TGTGCCAGCAGCCAAGGAATAGGGGGGCCCTCCCTCTATGGCTACACCTTC
D gene: TRBD2; V gene: TRBV7-7; clone size: NA; J gene: TRBJ2-1; CDR3 protein: CASSPGISGKSYNEQFF; CDR3 DNA: TGTGCTAGCAGCCCCGGTATTAGCGGGAAGTCCTACAATGAGCAGTTCTTC
D gene: TRBD2; V gene: TRBV19; clone size: NA; J gene: TRBJ2-1; CDR3 protein: CASSVAGGWNEQFF; CDR3 DNA: TGTGCCAGTAGCGTAGCGGGAGGGTGGAATGAGCAGTTCTTC
D gene: NA; V gene: TRBV5-1; clone size: NA; J gene: TRBJ2-6; CDR3 protein: CASTNRGRSGANVLTF; CDR3 DNA: TGCGCCAGCACCAATCGGGGGCGATCTGGGGCCAACGTCCTGACTTTC
D gene: NA; V gene: TRBV9; clone size: NA; J gene: TRBJ2-2; CDR3 protein: CASSVVGYTGELFF; CDR3 DNA: TGTGCCAGCAGCGTAGTGGGGTACACCGGGGAGCTGTTTTTT
D gene: TRBD1; V gene: TRBV28; clone size: NA; J gene: TRBJ2-7; CDR3 protein: CAVTSGQGLEQYF; CDR3 DNA: TGTGCCGTCACCTCGGGACAGGGTTTGGAGCAGTACTTC
D gene: NA; V gene: TRBV6-5; clone size: NA; J gene: TRBJ1-6; CDR3 protein: CASSRDGNSPLHF; CDR3 DNA: TGTGCCAGCAGTCGGGACGGCAATTCACCCCTCCACTTT
D gene: NA; V gene: TRBV11-2; clone size: NA; J gene: TRBJ1-5; CDR3 protein: CASSLSGENSNQPQHF; CDR3 DNA: TGTGCCAGCAGCTTATCCGGAGAAAATAGCAATCAGCCCCAGCATTTT
D gene: TRBD1; V gene: TRBV11-2; clone size: NA; J gene: TRBJ2-2; CDR3 protein: CASSLDAQGATGELFF; CDR3 DNA: TGTGCCAGCAGCTTAGACGCCCAGGGGGCAACCGGGGAGCTGTTTTTT
D gene: NA; V gene: TRBV30; clone size: NA; J gene: TRBJ2-3; CDR3 protein: CAWSVGRGDTDTQYF; CDR3 DNA: TGTGCCTGGAGTGTGGGCAGGGGTGACACAGATACGCAGTATTTT